This TCR beta chain is drawn from a study of Graves' ophthalmopathy and Graves' hyperthyroidism. This clonotype was seen a handful of times. Pregnant or lactating patients and those with other autoimmune diseases or uncontrolled infections were excluded. RNA transcripts were the source from which TCR beta CDR3 regions were amplified. First-round RT-PCR employed HTBI primers, with a second-round multiplex PCR after it. TCRdb reprocessed the multiplex PCR reads with MiXCR, giving one entry per CDR3 protein. In the table there are about 740,000 distinct CDR3 sequences, roughly 40% of which are singletons. This receptor was taken from an adult man with Graves' ophthalmopathy. Sequenced: peripheral blood.

The CDR3 DNA sequence: TGCGCCAGCAGCTTTGGGCTAGCGGGAGGCCTATACCCCCAGTACTTC. Protein product: CASSFGLAGGLYPQYF. V is TRBV5-1 and J is TRBJ2-7; 11 bases are a match to TRBD2. The J segment lost 10 bases and the V segment lost 2 bases, leaving 14 bases of the junction unmatched. Germline V gene sequence: CDR1 SGHRS, CDR2 YFSETQ. The CDR3 contains 16 residues.